This T cell receptor beta chain stems from a study of cytomegalovirus exposure and HLA in healthy donors. Findings and limits, study-wide: Many donors shared some public TCRs, even though most TCR sequences were rare.

Worth noting for this clone: Its antigen remains unknown.

CDR3 length: 16 amino acids. The V and J ends lost 6 bases and 4 bases respectively, with 21 bases between them. In germline, CDR1 is LNHDA, CDR2 SQIVND (reference sequence). Primers included in the PCR were 60 Vbeta and 13 Jbeta primers. The repertoire was sequenced with immunoSEQ multiplex PCR; TCRdb's copy has only in-frame clones and lacks some. Here the sample spans about 94,000 clones, less than 8% being singletons. This chain connects TRBV19 to TRBJ1-1; no clear D gene. What was sequenced was PBMCs. This clonotype originated in a man aged 50-59 years in good health and CMV-seronegative. DNA of the CDR3: TGTGCCAGTAGCTCCCGAGGCGTTTTACGAGGCACTGAAGCTTTCTTT. Protein product: CASSSRGVLRGTEAFF.